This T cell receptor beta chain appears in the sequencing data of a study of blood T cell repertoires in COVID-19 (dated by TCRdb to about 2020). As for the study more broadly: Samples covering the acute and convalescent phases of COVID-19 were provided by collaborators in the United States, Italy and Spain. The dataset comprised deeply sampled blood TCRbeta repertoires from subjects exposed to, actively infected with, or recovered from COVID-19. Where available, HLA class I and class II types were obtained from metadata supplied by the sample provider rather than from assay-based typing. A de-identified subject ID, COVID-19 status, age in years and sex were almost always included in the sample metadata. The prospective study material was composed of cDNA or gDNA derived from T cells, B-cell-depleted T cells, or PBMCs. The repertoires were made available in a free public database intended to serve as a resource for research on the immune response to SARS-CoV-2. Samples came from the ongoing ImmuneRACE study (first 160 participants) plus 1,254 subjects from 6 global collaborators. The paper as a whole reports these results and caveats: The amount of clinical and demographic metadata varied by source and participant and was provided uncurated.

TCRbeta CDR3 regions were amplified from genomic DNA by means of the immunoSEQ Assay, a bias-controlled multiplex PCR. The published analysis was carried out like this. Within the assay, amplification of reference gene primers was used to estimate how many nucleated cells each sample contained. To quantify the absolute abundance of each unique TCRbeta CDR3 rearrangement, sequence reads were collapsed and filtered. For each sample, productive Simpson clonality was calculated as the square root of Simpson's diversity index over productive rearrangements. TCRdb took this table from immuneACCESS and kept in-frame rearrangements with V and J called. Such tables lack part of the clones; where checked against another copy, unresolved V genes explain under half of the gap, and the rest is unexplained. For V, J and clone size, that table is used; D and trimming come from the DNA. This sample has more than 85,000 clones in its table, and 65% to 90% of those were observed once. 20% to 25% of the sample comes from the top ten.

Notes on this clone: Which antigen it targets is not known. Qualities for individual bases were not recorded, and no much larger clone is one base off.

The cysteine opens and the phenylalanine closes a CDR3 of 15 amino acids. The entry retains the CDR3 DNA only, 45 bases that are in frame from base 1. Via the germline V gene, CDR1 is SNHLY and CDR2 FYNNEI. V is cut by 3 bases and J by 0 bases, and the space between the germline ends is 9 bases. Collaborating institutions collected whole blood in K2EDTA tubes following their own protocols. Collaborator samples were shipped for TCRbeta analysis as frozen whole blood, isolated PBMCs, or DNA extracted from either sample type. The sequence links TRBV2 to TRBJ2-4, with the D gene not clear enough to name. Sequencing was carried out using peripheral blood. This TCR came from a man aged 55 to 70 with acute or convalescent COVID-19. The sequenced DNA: TGTGCCAGCAGTGACGCCGAGATAGCCAAAAACATTCAGTACTTC. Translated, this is CASSDAEIAKNIQYF.